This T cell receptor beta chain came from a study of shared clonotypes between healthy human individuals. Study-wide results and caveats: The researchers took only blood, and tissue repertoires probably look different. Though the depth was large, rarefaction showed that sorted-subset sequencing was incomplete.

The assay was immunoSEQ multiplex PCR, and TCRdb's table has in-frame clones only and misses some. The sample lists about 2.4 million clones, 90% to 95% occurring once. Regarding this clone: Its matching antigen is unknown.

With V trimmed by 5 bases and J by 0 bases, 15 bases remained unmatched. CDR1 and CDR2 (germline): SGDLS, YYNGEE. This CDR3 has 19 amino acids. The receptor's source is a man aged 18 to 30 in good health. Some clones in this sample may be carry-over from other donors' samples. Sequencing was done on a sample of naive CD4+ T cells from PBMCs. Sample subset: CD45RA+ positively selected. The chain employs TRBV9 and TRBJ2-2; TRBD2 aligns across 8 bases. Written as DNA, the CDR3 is TGTGCCAGCAGTCGTACACTAGCGGCAACCTACGCGAACACCGGGGAGCTGTTTTTT. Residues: CASSRTLAATYANTGELFF.